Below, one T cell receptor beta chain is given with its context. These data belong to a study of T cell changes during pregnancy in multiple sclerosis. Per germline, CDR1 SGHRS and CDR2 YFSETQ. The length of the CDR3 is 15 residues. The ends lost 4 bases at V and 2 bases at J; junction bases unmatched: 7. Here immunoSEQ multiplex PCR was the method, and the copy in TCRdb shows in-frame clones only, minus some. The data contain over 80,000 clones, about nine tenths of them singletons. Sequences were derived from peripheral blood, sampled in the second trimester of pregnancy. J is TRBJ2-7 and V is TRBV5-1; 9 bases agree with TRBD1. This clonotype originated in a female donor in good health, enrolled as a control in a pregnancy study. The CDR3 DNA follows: TGCGCCAGCAGCGCCACAGGGGGCGGCCCCTACGAGCAGTACTTC. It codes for CASSATGGGPYEQYF.